Reported below is one T cell receptor beta chain. Its antigen is currently unknown. A much larger clone lies a single base off, so this may be a read error. Arm-PCR of CDR3 regions and iRepertoire HTBI primers were used to build TCR beta libraries. TCRdb redid the calling of the multiplex PCR reads with MiXCR, one entry per CDR3 protein. The sample records roughly 350,000 distinct CDR3 sequences, under 20% being singletons. This CDR3 contains 15 residues. Germline V gene sequence: CDR1 SGHAT, CDR2 FQNNGV. V was clipped by 5 bases and J by 4 bases; unmatched bases: 10. This record comes from a study of regulatory T cells in long-lasting Graves disease. Specified time point: newly diagnosed GD, antithyroid drugs for less than 3 months. PBMC-extracted RNA yielded the TCR library. Regarding the study as a whole: Persistent disease preferred TRBV28, TRBJ1-2 and TRBJ2-5; new disease, TRBV20-1 and TRBJ2-1. Only a small sample size was used, which may have cut accuracy.

This same sample was also taken into another study, of T cells in Graves' hyperthyroidism and ophthalmopathy.

The chain joins TRBV11-2 to TRBJ1-1; 7 bases fit TRBD1. The sequence derives from a woman aged 18 to 35 with Graves disease. The source was peripheral blood mononuclear cells (PBMCs), collected at new diagnosis, from a patient treated with antithyroid drugs. The CDR3 DNA sequence: TGTGCCAGCAGCCCTCCGACAGGGAAGGGCACTGAAGCTTTCTTT. Its translation: CASSPPTGKGTEAFF.